The clone carrying this TCR beta chain was counted a single time. What it recognizes is unknown. This sample is part of a study of neoadjuvant nivolumab and ipilimumab in lung cancer. The assay was immunoSEQ multiplex PCR, and TCRdb's table has in-frame clones only and misses some. The sample contains about 4,300 clones, around three quarters of which appear only once. The J segment lost 3 bases and the V segment lost 6 bases, leaving 7 bases of the junction unmatched. The CDR3 consists of 16 residues. Per the germline V gene, CDR1 is MGHDK and CDR2 is SYGVNS. Study conclusions and caveats: Resected-tumor TCR richness correlated positively with pretherapy blood richness.

This receptor was taken from an adult with non-small cell lung cancer. This specimen consisted of peripheral blood, obtained after neoadjuvant nivolumab, alone or with ipilimumab, at or shortly before surgery. The V call is TRBV25-1, the J call TRBJ2-2; 10 bases are a match to TRBD1. CDR3 protein: CASRKDRGLYTGELFF. CDR3 in DNA: TGTGCCAGCAGGAAAGACAGGGGGCTGTACACCGGGGAGCTGTTTTTT.